This record concerns one T cell receptor beta chain sequence. Antigen: not known. The entry originates in a study of vaccination effects on CD4 cells after COVID-19. Study-level points and caveats: Relatively few convalescent patients took part in the study, which had no early post-infection timepoints. From healthy vaccinees, only 1 of 255 vaccine-induced clones also reacted to common cold coronaviruses.

Before sequencing took place, the ViraFEST assay used viral peptide pools to expand antigen-specific CD4+ T cells. When ten to eleven days of culture had elapsed, CD4+ T cells were isolated. Participants were vaccinated with two doses of either the BNT162b2 or mRNA-1273 vaccine. Negative nucleocapsid antibody tests before and after vaccination confirmed no previous SARS-CoV-2 infection. Each culture had half its medium swapped for IL-2 medium on days 3 and 7. Sequenced by immunoSEQ multiplex PCR; TCRdb stores in-frame clones only, minus some. The data show more than 50,000 clones, about 80% seen once. This sample comprised CD4+ T cells from PBMCs cultured with HCoV-OC43 spike peptides, obtained after COVID-19 vaccination. The sample's subset: HCoV-OC43 spike overlapping peptide pool stimulation. This TCR was recovered from a human donor who received a COVID-19 vaccine.

The CDR3 nucleotides read TGCAGCGTTGAATCCCAAGGGGTATGGACAGGGTCGAGCACCGGGGAGCTGTTTTTT. This encodes CSVESQGVWTGSSTGELFF. The V call is TRBV29-1, the J call TRBJ2-2; TRBD1 aligns across 8 bases. With 2 bases clipped from V and 4 bases from J, the junction kept 18 bases outside the gene matches. This CDR3 spans 19 amino acids. Germline V lookup: CDR1 SQVTM, CDR2 ANQGSEA.